A selection of T cell receptor beta chains follows, all from one sample in a study of shared clonotypes between healthy human individuals. Some clones are missing from TCRdb's copy, which holds only in-frame ones; the method was immunoSEQ multiplex PCR. The sample has about 2.5 million clones; just under 95% are singletons. The sequenced sample was naive CD4+ T cells from PBMCs. These receptors were taken from a man between 18 and 35 years old in good health. Some clones in this sample may be carry-over from other donors' samples. Both conserved end residues are part of each CDR3. A D gene is named only where the DNA matches it firmly. Clone size appears in some rows only: once, few, many, or a class for an expanded clone.

v_gene	abundance	d_gene	j_gene	CDR3nt	CDR3aa
TRBV7-2	.	TRBD2	TRBJ2-1	TGTGCCAGCAGCTCCTGGACTAGCGGGAGCTTCTCCTACAATGAGCAGTTCTTC	CASSSWTSGSFSYNEQFF
TRBV7-2	.	TRBD2	TRBJ2-3	TGTGCCAGCAGCTTCTCAGCGGGAAGCACAGATACGCAGTATTTT	CASSFSAGSTDTQYF
TRBV6-1	.	TRBD1	TRBJ1-4	TGTGCCAGCAGCAACCAGGGGGCCTATGAAAAACTGTTTTTT	CASSNQGAYEKLFF
TRBV5-4	.	.	TRBJ2-7	TGTGCCAGCAGCCATCTTGACTACGAGCAGTACTTC	CASSHLDYEQYF
TRBV7-8	.	TRBD1	TRBJ2-7	TGTGCCAGCAGCTTGGACAGGGTACTTTACGAGCAGTACTTC	CASSLDRVLYEQYF
TRBV4-2	.	.	TRBJ2-3	TGTGCCAGCAGCCAGTCCCCGGCGTCGGATACGCAGTATTTT	CASSQSPASDTQYF
TRBV7-2	.	TRBD2	TRBJ2-1	TGTGCCAGCAGCTTATCCGGACTAGCGGGAGGGAATGAGCAGTTCTTC	CASSLSGLAGGNEQFF
TRBV7-9	few	.	TRBJ1-1	TGTGCCAGCAGCTCGGGGCTTAACACTGAAGCTTTCTTT	CASSSGLNTEAFF
TRBV28	.	.	TRBJ1-4	TGTGCCAGCAGGACCCCGGGGGAAAAACTGTTTTTT	CASRTPGEKLFF
TRBV28	.	.	TRBJ2-6	TGTGCCAGCAGGAGGGTGAATGGGGCCAACGTCCTGACTTTC	CASRRVNGANVLTF
TRBV7-2	.	.	TRBJ2-5	TGTGCCAGCAGCTCCCCGATAATCCACTCTACCCAGTACTTC	CASSSPIIHSTQYF
TRBV29-1	once	.	TRBJ2-1	TGCAGCGTTGAAGATCTTCCCAGCGGAAAAAACAATGAGCAGTTCTTC	CSVEDLPSGKNNEQFF
TRBV6-5	.	.	TRBJ2-5	TGTGCCAGCAGTTACGATAGGAGAAGGGAGACCCAGTACTTC	CASSYDRRRETQYF
TRBV10-3	few	.	TRBJ1-5	TGTGCCATCGGGGGGGGCTACAATCAGCCCCAGCATTTT	CAIGGGYNQPQHF
TRBV28	.	.	TRBJ1-4	TGTGCCAGCAGTTTAAGGGGAGCTGCGGATGAAAAACTGTTTTTT	CASSLRGAADEKLFF
TRBV4-1	once	.	TRBJ2-7	TGCGCCAGCAGCCCTCGAGGGGGTAGCGGTATCTCCTACGAGCAGTACTTC	CASSPRGGSGISYEQYF
TRBV2	.	TRBD1	TRBJ1-4	TGTGCCAGCAGTTCCGGACAGGGTTTGAGCGTAGGAGAAAAACTGTTTTTT	CASSSGQGLSVGEKLFF
TRBV6-6	.	.	TRBJ1-2	TGTGCCAGCAGTTACTCCCCGGGCAGGGGAAATGGCTACACCTTC	CASSYSPGRGNGYTF
TRBV6-6	.	.	TRBJ1-1	TGTGCCAGCACCCTAAAACACAGTTCCACTGAAGCTTTCTTT	CASTLKHSSTEAFF
TRBV20-1	.	TRBD1	TRBJ2-3	TGCAGTGCTAGAGACCTGGACAGGGGATATTTT	CSARDLDRGYF
TRBV5-1	.	.	TRBJ2-5	TGCGCCAGCAGCTTGGCTAGAGGGGCGGCAGAGACCCAGTACTTC	CASSLARGAAETQYF
TRBV7-3	.	TRBD2	TRBJ2-2	TGTGCCAGCAGCTTAACGGGACTAGCGTCCGGGGAGCTGTTTTTT	CASSLTGLASGELFF
TRBV9	.	.	TRBJ1-2	TGTGCCAGCAGCGTAGGAGGGGGTACAGGATACACCTTC	CASSVGGGTGYTF
TRBV5-1	.	TRBD2	TRBJ2-1	TGCGCCAGCAGCTTCGGACTAGCGGATAACAATGAGCAGTTCTTC	CASSFGLADNNEQFF
TRBV11-1	.	.	TRBJ2-1	TGTGCCAGCAGCGCTAGCGAGATGCGTGAGCAGTTCTTC	CASSASEMREQFF
TRBV30	once	.	TRBJ2-2	TGTGCCTGGAGTCCGGGACTCGCGAACACCGGGGAGCTGTTTTTT	CAWSPGLANTGELFF
TRBV7-9	.	.	TRBJ2-3	TGTGCCAGCAGCTTAGGGGGCAATACGCAGTATTTT	CASSLGGNTQYF
TRBV11-3	.	.	TRBJ2-5	TGTGCCAGCAGCCAACAGGGATCCCCAGAGACCCAGTACTTC	CASSQQGSPETQYF
TRBV5-4	once	TRBD1	TRBJ1-1	TGTGCCAGCAGCTTTGCAGGGCAGGGGGTCACTGAAGCTTTCTTT	CASSFAGQGVTEAFF
TRBV19	.	TRBD1	TRBJ2-7	TGTGCCAGTAGCCGGGACAGCTACTCCTACGAGCAGTACTTC	CASSRDSYSYEQYF
TRBV4-1	.	.	TRBJ2-3	TGCGCCAGCAGCCAAGACCGGCCTCTCATAGATACGCAGTATTTT	CASSQDRPLIDTQYF
TRBV29-1	.	.	TRBJ2-1	TGCAGCGTTGAGTTATCTGGGGGCGATGAGTTCTTC	CSVELSGGDEFF
TRBV27	.	TRBD1	TRBJ1-4	TGTGCCAGCAGCCCCAAGATCGGACAGGGAAATGAAAAACTGTTTTTT	CASSPKIGQGNEKLFF
TRBV28	.	.	TRBJ1-2	TGTGCCAGCAGTGTCCGGGACGGGTATGGCTACACCTTC	CASSVRDGYGYTF
TRBV28	.	.	TRBJ2-3	TGTGCCAGCAGTTCTCCGGGACTTGAAGCAGATACGCAGTATTTT	CASSSPGLEADTQYF
TRBV4-1	.	TRBD2	TRBJ2-1	TGCGCCAGCAGCCGCTCCTCGGGGGAGGGCCCTCTTAATGAGCAGTTCTTC	CASSRSSGEGPLNEQFF
TRBV28	.	.	TRBJ1-5	TGTGCCAGCAGTTTATCGGGGGCTTGGCAGCCCCAGCATTTT	CASSLSGAWQPQHF
TRBV2	.	.	TRBJ1-2	TGTGCCAGCAGTCAACGGGGGGACTATGGCTACACCTTC	CASSQRGDYGYTF
TRBV5-1	.	TRBD2	TRBJ2-5	TGCGCCAGCAGCGGGGGACTAGCGGGAGCTAGGGAGACCCAGTACTTC	CASSGGLAGARETQYF
TRBV30	.	.	TRBJ1-5	TGTGCCTGGAGTAAAGGGGATCAGCCCCAGCATTTT	CAWSKGDQPQHF
TRBV28	once	.	TRBJ1-5	TGTGCCAGCACCACCGATGGGGGGGCCCGAAATCAGCCCCAGCATTTT	CASTTDGGARNQPQHF